These T cell receptor beta chains were read from a single sample in a study of blood T cell repertoires in COVID-19. TCRdb's table, derived via immunoSEQ multiplex PCR, lists solely in-frame clones and lacks some. The repertoire consists of 120,000 or so clones, with around 87% occurring once and the leading ten covering more than 25%. What was sequenced was peripheral blood. These receptors originate from a woman in her 70s with acute or convalescent COVID-19. Each CDR3 is given with its conserved first and last residue. D genes are given only for firm matches. Clone size is stated in some rows and not others, as once, few, many or a class when expanded.

TRBV3-1/TRBV3-2	TRBJ1-3	-	TRBD1	CASSQVPGGDFSGNTIYF	TGTGCCAGCAGCCAAGTTCCAGGGGGCGATTTCTCTGGAAACACCATATATTTT
TRBV5-1	TRBJ2-7	-	-	CASSLEPSGYEQYF	TGCGCCAGCAGCTTGGAGCCCTCGGGCTACGAGCAGTACTTC
TRBV5-1	TRBJ2-1	-	TRBD2	CASSLELAGVHGDEQFF	TGCGCCAGCAGCTTGGAGCTAGCGGGAGTCCATGGCGATGAGCAGTTCTTC
TRBV12-3/TRBV12-4	TRBJ1-5	-	-	CASSPPGNQPQHF	TGTGCCAGCAGCCCCCCGGGCAATCAGCCCCAGCATTTT
TRBV29-1	TRBJ2-1	-	-	CSVPGGGVGFF	TGCAGCGTTCCCGGAGGCGGGGTGGGGTTCTTC
TRBV10-3	TRBJ2-3	-	TRBD1	CAISERGQVPSTDTQYF	TGTGCCATCAGTGAGAGGGGACAGGTGCCTAGCACAGATACGCAGTATTTT
TRBV11-2	TRBJ1-2	-	TRBD1	CASSLDTGVLYGYTF	TGTGCCAGCAGCTTAGATACAGGGGTCTTGTATGGCTACACCTTC
TRBV28	TRBJ1-2	-	-	CASSPADYGYTF	TGTGCCAGCAGCCCTGCGGACTATGGCTACACCTTC
TRBV10-3	TRBJ2-5	-	-	CAISESGRGETQYF	TGTGCCATCAGTGAGTCGGGAAGGGGGGAGACCCAGTACTTC
TRBV6-5	TRBJ1-2	-	TRBD1	CASSYGRQGGGYTF	TGTGCCAGCAGTTACGGTCGACAGGGAGGTGGCTACACCTTC
TRBV15	TRBJ2-2	-	TRBD2	CATSRGGGQGTGELFF	TGTGCCACCAGCAGAGGGGGAGGGCAGGGCACCGGGGAGCTGTTTTTT
TRBV19	TRBJ2-2	-	TRBD2	CASSILAGMAGELFF	TGTGCCAGTAGTATATTAGCGGGGATGGCCGGGGAGCTGTTTTTT
TRBV3-1/TRBV3-2	TRBJ1-2	-	TRBD1	CASSHWDSIYGYTF	TGTGCCAGCAGCCACTGGGACAGCATCTATGGCTACACCTTC
TRBV19	TRBJ1-1	few	-	CASAKRAKPTKGRTEAFF	TGTGCCAGTGCCAAGAGGGCCAAACCCACAAAAGGACGCACTGAAGCTTTCTTT
TRBV6-5	TRBJ1-1	-	-	CASSYSTGTPNTEAFF	TGTGCCAGCAGTTACTCGACCGGGACACCGAACACTGAAGCTTTCTTT
TRBV7-2	TRBJ1-2	once	-	CASSPQSRPSSNYGGYTF	TGTGCCAGCAGCCCCCAAAGTAGGCCCTCTTCTAACTATGGCGGCTACACCTTC
TRBV5-1	TRBJ2-4	-	-	CASSLSRADIQYF	TGCGCCAGCAGCTTGAGCAGGGCGGACATTCAGTACTTC
TRBV19	TRBJ1-5	once	-	CASNSGDLNQPQHF	TGTGCCAGTAACTCCGGGGATCTCAATCAGCCCCAGCATTTT